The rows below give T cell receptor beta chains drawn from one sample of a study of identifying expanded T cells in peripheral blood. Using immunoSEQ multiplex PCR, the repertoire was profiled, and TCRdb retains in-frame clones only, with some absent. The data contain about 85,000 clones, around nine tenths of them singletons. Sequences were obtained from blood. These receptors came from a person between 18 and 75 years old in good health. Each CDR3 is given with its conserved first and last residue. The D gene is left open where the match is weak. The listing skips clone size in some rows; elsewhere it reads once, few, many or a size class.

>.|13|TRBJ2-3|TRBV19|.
TGTGCCAGTAGTCTAGCGTGGGGCGATACGCAGTATTTT
CASSLAWGDTQYF
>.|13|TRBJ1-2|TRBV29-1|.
TGCAGCGTTGCGGGGGGACCAGGCTATGGCTACACCTTC
CSVAGGPGYGYTF
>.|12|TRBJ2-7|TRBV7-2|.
TGTGCCAGCAGCTTACAGTCCTACGAGCAGTACTTC
CASSLQSYEQYF
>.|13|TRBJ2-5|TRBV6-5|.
TGTGCCAGCGGGCGAGGGACAAAGGAGACCCAGTACTTC
CASGRGTKETQYF
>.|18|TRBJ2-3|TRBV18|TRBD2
TGTGCCAGCTCACCCCCCACCGAGCTAGCGGGGGGGTCAGATACGCAGTATTTT
CASSPPTELAGGSDTQYF
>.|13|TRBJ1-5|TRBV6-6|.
TGTGCCAGCAAGCGGGGAAAGATCCAGCCCCAGCATTTT
CASKRGKIQPQHF
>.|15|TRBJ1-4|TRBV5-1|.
TGCGCCAGCAGCTTGAAAGGGGGGGCAGATGAAAAACTGTTTTTT
CASSLKGGADEKLFF
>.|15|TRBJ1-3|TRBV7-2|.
TGTGCCAGCAGCCCTTGGGGGATCGCTGGAAACACCATATATTTT
CASSPWGIAGNTIYF
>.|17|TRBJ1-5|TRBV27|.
TGTGCCAGCAGTTTACGAGGAGGGGGGGATAGCAATCAGCCCCAGCATTTT
CASSLRGGGDSNQPQHF
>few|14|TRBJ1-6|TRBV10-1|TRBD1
TGCGCCAGCAGTCCGGGACAGGAATCTTCACCCCTCCACTTT
CASSPGQESSPLHF
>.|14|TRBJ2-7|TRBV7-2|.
TGTGCCAGCAGCTTAGAAGGGTGGACGGGTGAGCAGTACTTC
CASSLEGWTGEQYF
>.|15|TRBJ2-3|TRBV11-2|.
TGTGCCAGCAGCTTAATGGGGTCCCGCACAGATACGCAGTATTTT
CASSLMGSRTDTQYF
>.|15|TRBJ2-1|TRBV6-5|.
TGTGCCAGCAGTTACAACGGGGGGCTAAACAATGAGCAGTTCTTC
CASSYNGGLNNEQFF
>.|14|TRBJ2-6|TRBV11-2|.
TGTGCCAGCAGCCCATTCTCTGGGGCCAACGTCCTGACTTTC
CASSPFSGANVLTF
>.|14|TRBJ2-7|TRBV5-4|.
TGTGCCAGCAGCCGGGAGCCCTTAAGACAAGAGCAGTACTTC
CASSREPLRQEQYF
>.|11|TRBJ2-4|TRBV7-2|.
TGTGCCAGCAGCCAACAAAACATTCAGTACTTC
CASSQQNIQYF
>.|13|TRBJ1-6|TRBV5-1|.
TGCGCCAGCAGCTTATCTCCGGAGGGGTCCCTCCACTTT
CASSLSPEGSLHF
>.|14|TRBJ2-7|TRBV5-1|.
TGCGCCAGCAGCTTGGAAAGTCCATACTACGAGCAGTACTTC
CASSLESPYYEQYF
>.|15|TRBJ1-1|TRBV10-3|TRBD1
TGTGCCATCAGCCTGGACAGGGAAAAAGGGACTGAAGCTTTCTTT
CAISLDREKGTEAFF
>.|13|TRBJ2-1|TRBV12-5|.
TGTGCTAGTGGTACCTCGACAGGACACGATCATTTCTTC
CASGTSTGHDHFF
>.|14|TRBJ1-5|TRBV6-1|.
TGTGCCAGCAGTGACTGGTCAGGGTATCAGCCCCAGCATTTT
CASSDWSGYQPQHF
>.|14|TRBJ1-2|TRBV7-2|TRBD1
TGTGCCAGCAGCTTAGTAGGGACAGGGGGCGCGGATACCTTC
CASSLVGTGGADTF
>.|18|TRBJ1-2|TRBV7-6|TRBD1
TGTGCCAGCAGCTTATATTCACCTACAGGGGCCGCTAACTATGGCTACACCTTC
CASSLYSPTGAANYGYTF
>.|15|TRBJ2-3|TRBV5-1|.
TGCGCCAGCAGCTTGAATGACCGACCGTTGGATACGCAGTATTTT
CASSLNDRPLDTQYF
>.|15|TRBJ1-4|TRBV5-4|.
TGTGCCAGCAGCCCGGGGTCCGCGTTCGGTGAAAAACTGTTTTTT
CASSPGSAFGEKLFF
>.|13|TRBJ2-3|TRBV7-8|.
TGTGCCAGCAGCCCCGGTAGTACAGATACGCAGTATTTT
CASSPGSTDTQYF
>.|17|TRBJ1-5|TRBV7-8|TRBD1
TGTGCCAGCAGCTTCTCGTCGGCGGGAGGGGGCTTACAGCCCCAGCATTTT
CASSFSSAGGGLQPQHF
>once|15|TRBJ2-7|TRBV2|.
TGTGCCAGCAGTGTTGGAGGTACCTTCTCCTACGAGCAGTACTTC
CASSVGGTFSYEQYF
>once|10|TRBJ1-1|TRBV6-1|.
TGTGCCAGCCCGGGCACTGAAGCTTTCTTT
CASPGTEAFF
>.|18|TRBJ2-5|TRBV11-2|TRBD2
TGTGCCAGCAGCGCAATAATTACTAGCGGGGGGGTGGAGGAGACCCAGTACTTC
CASSAIITSGGVEETQYF
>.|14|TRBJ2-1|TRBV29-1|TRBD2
TGCAGCGTTGGGGGGGGAACGACCTACAATGAGCAGTTCTTC
CSVGGGTTYNEQFF
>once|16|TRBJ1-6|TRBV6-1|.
TGTGCCAGCAGTGAGTTACGGGCAGGAGCGGATTCACCCCTCCACTTT
CASSELRAGADSPLHF
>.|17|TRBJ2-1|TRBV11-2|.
TGTGCCAGCAGCTTCGGATTTGGGAGCGTCTTCCACAATGAGCAGTTCTTC
CASSFGFGSVFHNEQFF
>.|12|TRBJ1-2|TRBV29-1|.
TGCAGCGCTGACAGGCCTCACTATGGCTACACCTTC
CSADRPHYGYTF
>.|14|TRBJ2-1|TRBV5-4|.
TGTGCCAGCAGCTTGGCTTATTCCACGCGGGAGCAGTTCTTC
CASSLAYSTREQFF
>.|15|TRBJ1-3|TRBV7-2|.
TGTGCCAGCAGCTTAGTTTGGGGTTTTGGAAACACCATATATTTT
CASSLVWGFGNTIYF
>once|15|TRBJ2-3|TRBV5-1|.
TGCGCCAGCAGCCCCACGGGGTTCTACACAGATACGCAGTATTTT
CASSPTGFYTDTQYF
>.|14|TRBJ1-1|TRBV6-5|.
TGTGCCAGCAGTTACTCCGCACAAAACACTGAAGCTTTCTTT
CASSYSAQNTEAFF
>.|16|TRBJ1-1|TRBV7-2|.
TGTGCCAGCAGCTTAAGCCCCGCCGTTCCGAACACTGAAGCTTTCTTT
CASSLSPAVPNTEAFF
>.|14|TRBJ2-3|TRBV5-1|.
TGCGCCAGCAGCTTCAATGACCACACAGATACGCAGTATTTT
CASSFNDHTDTQYF
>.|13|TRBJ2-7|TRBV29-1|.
TGCAGCGTTGCTCCCGCCGCCTCCTACGAGCAGTACTTC
CSVAPAASYEQYF
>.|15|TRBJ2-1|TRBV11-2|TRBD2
TGTGCCAGCAGCTTCGTCGCTAGCGGGGTCGTCGAGCAGTTCTTC
CASSFVASGVVEQFF
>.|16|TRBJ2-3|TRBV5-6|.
TGTGCCAGCAGCCCAGGTCCAGAACTAGCCACAGATACGCAGTATTTT
CASSPGPELATDTQYF
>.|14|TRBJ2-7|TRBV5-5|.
TGTGCCAGCAGCTTGGAGGGTGATGGGGATGAGCAGTACTTC
CASSLEGDGDEQYF
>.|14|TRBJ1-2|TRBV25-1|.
TGTGCCAGCAGCATCGGAGGCGCGGGCTATGGCTACACCTTC
CASSIGGAGYGYTF
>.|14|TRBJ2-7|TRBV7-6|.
TGTGCCAGCAGCCCCAGGGGACTCGGGCTGGAGCAGTACTTC
CASSPRGLGLEQYF
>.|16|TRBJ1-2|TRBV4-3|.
TGCGCCAGCAGCTCCCTCCCGGCGGCAACTAACTATGGCTACACCTTC
CASSSLPAATNYGYTF
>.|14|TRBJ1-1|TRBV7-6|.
TGTGCCAGCAGCTTAGGTCAGGGGAACACTGAAGCTTTCTTT
CASSLGQGNTEAFF
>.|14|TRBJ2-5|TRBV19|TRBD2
TGTGCCAGTAGTCCTACGGGGGGGGCACAGACCCAGTACTTC
CASSPTGGAQTQYF
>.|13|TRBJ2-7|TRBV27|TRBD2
TGTGCCAGCAGTCTACGACTAGCGCGCGAGCAGTACTTC
CASSLRLAREQYF
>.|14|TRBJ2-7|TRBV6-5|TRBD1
TGTGCCAGCAGTTCCGGGACAGACAGCTACGAGCAGTACTTC
CASSSGTDSYEQYF